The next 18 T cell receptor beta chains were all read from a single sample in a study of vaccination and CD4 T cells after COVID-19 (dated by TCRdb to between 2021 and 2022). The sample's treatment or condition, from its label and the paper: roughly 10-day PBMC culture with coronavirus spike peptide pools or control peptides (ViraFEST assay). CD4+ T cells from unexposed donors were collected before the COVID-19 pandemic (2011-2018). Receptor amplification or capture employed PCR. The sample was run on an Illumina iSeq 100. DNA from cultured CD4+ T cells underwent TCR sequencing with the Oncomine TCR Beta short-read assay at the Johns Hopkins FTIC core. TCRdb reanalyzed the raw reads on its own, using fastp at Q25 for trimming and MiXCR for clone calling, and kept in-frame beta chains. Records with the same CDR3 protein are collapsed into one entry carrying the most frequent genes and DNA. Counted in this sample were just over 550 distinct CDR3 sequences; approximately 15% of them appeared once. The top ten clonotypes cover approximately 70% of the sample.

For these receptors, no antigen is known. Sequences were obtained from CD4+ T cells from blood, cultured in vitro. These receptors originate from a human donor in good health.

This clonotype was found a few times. CDR3 amino acids: CASSLVGGGEAFF. CDR3 nucleotide sequence: TGTGCCAGCAGCCTGGTCGGGGGCGGTGAAGCTTTCTTT. The chain carries TRBV14 and TRBJ1-1, with D perhaps matching TRBD1 (6 bases). The CDR3 contains 13 residues. Trimming took 4 bases from V and 7 from J, leaving 13 bases between them. Germline CDR1 and CDR2: SGHDN and FVKESK.

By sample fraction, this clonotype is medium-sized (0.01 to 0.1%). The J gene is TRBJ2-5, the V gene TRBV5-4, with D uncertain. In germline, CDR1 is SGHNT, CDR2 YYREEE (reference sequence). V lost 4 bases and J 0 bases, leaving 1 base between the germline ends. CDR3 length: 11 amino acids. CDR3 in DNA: TGTGCCAGCAGCGACCAAGAGACCCAGTACTTC. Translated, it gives CASSDQETQYF.

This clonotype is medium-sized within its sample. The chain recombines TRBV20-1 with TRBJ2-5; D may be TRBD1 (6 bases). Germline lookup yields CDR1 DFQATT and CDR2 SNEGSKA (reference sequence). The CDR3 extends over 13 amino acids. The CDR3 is CSFTGNTQETQYF. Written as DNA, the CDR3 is TGCAGCTTTACAGGGAACACCCAAGAGACCCAGTACTTC.

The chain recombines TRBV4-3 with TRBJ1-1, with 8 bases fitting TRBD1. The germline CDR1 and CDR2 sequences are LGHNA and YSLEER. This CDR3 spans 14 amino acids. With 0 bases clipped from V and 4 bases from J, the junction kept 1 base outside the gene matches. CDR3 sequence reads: CASSQETGVTEAFF. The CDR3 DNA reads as TGCGCCAGCAGCCAAGAGACAGGGGTCACTGAAGCTTTCTTT.

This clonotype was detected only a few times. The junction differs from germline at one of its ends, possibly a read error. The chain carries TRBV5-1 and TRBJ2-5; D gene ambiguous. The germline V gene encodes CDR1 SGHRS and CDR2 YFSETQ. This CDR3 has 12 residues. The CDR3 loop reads CASSLAGETQYF. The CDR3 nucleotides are TGCGCCAGCAGCTTGGCCGGAGAGACTCAGTACTTC.

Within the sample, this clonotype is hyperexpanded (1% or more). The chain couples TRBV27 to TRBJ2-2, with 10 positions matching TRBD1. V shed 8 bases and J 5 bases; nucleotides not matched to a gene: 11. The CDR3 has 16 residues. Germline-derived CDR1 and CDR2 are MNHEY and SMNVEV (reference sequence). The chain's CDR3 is CASRMFWDRGTGELFF. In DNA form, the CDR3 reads TGTGCCAGCCGGATGTTTTGGGACAGGGGAACCGGGGAGCTGTTTTTT.

Written as DNA, the CDR3 is TGCGCCAGCAGCTTGCGGGAAAACACAGATACGCAGTATTTT. It codes for CASSLRENTDTQYF. The chain links TRBV5-1 to TRBJ2-3; tentative D call: TRBD2 (5 bases). Deletions cut 1 base from V and 2 bases from J, with 8 bases between. The CDR3 is 14 amino acids. Germline CDR1 SGHRS, CDR2 YFSETQ.

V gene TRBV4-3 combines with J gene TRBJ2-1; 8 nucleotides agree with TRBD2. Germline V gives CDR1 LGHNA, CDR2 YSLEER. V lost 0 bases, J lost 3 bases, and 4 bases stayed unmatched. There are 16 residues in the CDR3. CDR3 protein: CASSQDSGGFYNEQFF. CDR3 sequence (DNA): TGCGCCAGCAGCCAAGATTCGGGGGGGTTCTACAATGAGCAGTTCTTC.

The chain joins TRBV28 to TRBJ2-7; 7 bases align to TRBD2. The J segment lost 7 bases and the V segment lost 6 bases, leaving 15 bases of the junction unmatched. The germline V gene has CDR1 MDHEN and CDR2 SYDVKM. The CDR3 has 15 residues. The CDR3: CASSPRTSYFWEQYF. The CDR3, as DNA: TGTGCCAGCAGCCCCAGGACTAGTTATTTTTGGGAGCAGTACTTC. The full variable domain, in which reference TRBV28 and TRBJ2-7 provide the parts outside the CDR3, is DVKVTQSSRYLVKRTGEKVFLECVQDMDHENMFWYRQDPGLGLRLIYFSYDVKMKEKGDIPEGYSVSREKKERFSLILESASTNQTSMYLCASSPRTSYFWEQYFGPGTRLTVT.

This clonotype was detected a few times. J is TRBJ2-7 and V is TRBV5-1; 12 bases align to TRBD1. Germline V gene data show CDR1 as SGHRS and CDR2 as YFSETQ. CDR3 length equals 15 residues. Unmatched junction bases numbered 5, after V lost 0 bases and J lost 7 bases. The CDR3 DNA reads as TGCGCCAGCAGCTTGGCCGGGACAGGGGGCGATGAGCAGTACTTC. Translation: CASSLAGTGGDEQYF.

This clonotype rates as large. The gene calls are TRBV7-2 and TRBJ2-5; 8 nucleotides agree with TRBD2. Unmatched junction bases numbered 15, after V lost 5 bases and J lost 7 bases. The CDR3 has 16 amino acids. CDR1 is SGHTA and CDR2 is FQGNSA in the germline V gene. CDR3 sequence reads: CASSPFPRLASGTQYF. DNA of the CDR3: TGTGCCAGCAGCCCATTCCCCCGACTAGCGAGTGGGACCCAGTACTTC.

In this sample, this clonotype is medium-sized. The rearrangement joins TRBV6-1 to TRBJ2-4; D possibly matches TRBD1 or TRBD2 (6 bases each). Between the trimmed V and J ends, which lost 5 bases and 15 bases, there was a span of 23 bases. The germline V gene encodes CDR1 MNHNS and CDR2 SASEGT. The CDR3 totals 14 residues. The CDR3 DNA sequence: TGTGCCAGCAGTCAAACCGGGACATCTCGGAGGGTGTACTTC. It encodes CASSQTGTSRRVYF.

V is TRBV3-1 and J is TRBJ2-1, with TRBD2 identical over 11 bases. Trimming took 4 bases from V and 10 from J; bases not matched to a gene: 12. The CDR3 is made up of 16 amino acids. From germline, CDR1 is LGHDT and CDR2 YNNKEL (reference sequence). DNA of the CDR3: TGTGCCAGCAGCCCCCGGTGGCTAGCGGGAGGCAGGGAGCAGTTCTTC. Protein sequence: CASSPRWLAGGREQFF.

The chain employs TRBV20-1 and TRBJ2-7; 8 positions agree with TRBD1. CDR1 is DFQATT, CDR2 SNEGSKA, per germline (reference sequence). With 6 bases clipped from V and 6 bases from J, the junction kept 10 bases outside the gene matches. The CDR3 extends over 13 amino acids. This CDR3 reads CSAWTGIGREQYF. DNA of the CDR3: TGCAGTGCCTGGACAGGGATCGGTCGCGAGCAGTACTTC.

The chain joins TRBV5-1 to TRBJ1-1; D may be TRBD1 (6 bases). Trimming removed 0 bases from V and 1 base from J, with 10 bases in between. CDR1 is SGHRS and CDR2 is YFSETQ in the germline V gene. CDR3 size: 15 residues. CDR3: CASSLEGVPNTEAFF. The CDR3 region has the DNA TGCGCCAGCAGCTTGGAGGGGGTTCCGAACACTGAAGCTTTCTTT.

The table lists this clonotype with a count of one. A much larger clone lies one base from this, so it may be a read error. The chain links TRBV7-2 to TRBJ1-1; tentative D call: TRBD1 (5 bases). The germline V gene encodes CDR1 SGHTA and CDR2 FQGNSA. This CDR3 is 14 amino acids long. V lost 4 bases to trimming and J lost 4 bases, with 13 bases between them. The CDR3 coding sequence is TGTGCCAGCAGCTGGGGACGGACCCTCACTGAAGCTTTCTTT. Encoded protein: CASSWGRTLTEAFF. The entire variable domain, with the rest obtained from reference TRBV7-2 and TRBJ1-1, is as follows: GAGVSQSPSNKVTEKGKDVELRCDPISGHTALYWYRQSLGQGLEFLIYFQGNSAPDKSGLPSDRFSAERTGGSVSTLTIQRTQQEDSAVYLCASSWGRTLTEAFFGQGTRLTVV.

CDR3 in amino acids: CASSPRTGANSPLHF. The CDR3 DNA sequence: TGCGCCAGCAGCCCGAGGACAGGGGCAAATTCACCCCTCCACTTT. The chain joins TRBV5-1 to TRBJ1-6; TRBD1 aligns across 9 bases. Trimming at V came to 4 bases and at J to 7 bases, leaving 6 bases not matched to a gene. Germline CDR1 reads SGHRS; CDR2 reads YFSETQ. The length of the CDR3 is 15 residues.

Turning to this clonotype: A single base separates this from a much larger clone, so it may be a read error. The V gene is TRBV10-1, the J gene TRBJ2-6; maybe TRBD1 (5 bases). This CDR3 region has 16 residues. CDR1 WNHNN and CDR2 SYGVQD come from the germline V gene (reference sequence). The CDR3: CASSVERRSGADVLTF. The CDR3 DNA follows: TGCGCCAGCAGTGTTGAGCGACGCTCTGGGGCCGACGTCCTGACTTTC.